The 30 T cell receptor beta chains presented below share a single source sample, sequenced in a study of blood T cell repertoires in COVID-19. The table came from immunoSEQ multiplex PCR; TCRdb's copy has only in-frame clones and leaves some out. Of 200,000 to 300,000 clones in the sample, 70% to 85% were seen once. The sample was peripheral blood. The receptors derive from an elderly man with acute or convalescent COVID-19.

J is TRBJ1-5 and V is TRBV7-9; no definite D call. Germline CDR1 SEHNR, CDR2 FQNEAQ (reference sequence). Trimming pared 8 bases from V and 2 bases from J, leaving 7 bases between. CDR3 length: 12 residues. In DNA form, the CDR3 reads TGTGCCAGCGGAGGAGGCAATCAGCCCCAGCATTTT. Residues: CASGGGNQPQHF.

The chain has TRBV14 and TRBJ2-2; 11 nucleotides align to TRBD1. The V and J ends lost 3 bases and 8 bases, in that order; junction bases with no gene match: 8. Germline-derived CDR1 and CDR2 are SGHDN and FVKESK. The CDR3 extends over 16 amino acids. The CDR3 loop reads CASSQEGQGAYGELFF. The CDR3 DNA follows: TGTGCCAGCAGCCAGGAAGGACAGGGGGCGTATGGGGAGCTGTTTTTT.

DNA of the CDR3: TGTGCCAGCAGAGGAAGGACAGCCATCTCCTACGAGCAGTACTTC. Translation gives CASRGRTAISYEQYF. The chain links TRBV2 to TRBJ2-7; tentatively, D is TRBD1 (6 bases). The CDR3 extends over 15 amino acids. The V gene lost 6 bases and the J gene lost 0 bases, with 15 bases spanning the gap. Germline CDR1 SNHLY, CDR2 FYNNEI.

This clone was seen just once. Other DNA sequences in the same sample also yield this CDR3. V usage is TRBV27 and J usage is TRBJ1-1; 7 nucleotides agree with TRBD1. The V gene's germline CDR1 is MNHEY and CDR2 SMNVEV (reference sequence). J gave up 5 bases and V 5 bases, and 5 bases lay outside the gene matches. The CDR3 runs 13 residues. The CDR3 coding sequence is TGTGCCAGCAGTCCACGGACAGGAACTGAAGCTTTCTTT. This sequence encodes CASSPRTGTEAFF.

V is TRBV7-9 and J is TRBJ2-7, with 7 bases fitting TRBD2. The CDR3 loop spans 16 amino acids. The trim removed 2 bases at V and 2 bases at J, leaving 9 bases unmatched. Germline CDR1 and CDR2: SEHNR and FQNEAQ (reference sequence). The CDR3 DNA reads as TGTGCCAGCAGCTTATGGAGCGGGACGGGTACCTACGAGCAGTACTTC. Its translation: CASSLWSGTGTYEQYF. The variable domain in full, with the rest retrieved from reference TRBV7-9 and TRBJ2-7, is DTGVSQNPRHKITKRGQNVTFRCDPISEHNRLYWYRQTLGQGPEFLTYFQNEAQLEKSRLLSDRFSAERPKGSFSTLEIQRTEQGDSAMYLCASSLWSGTGTYEQYFGPGTRLTVT.

The rearrangement links TRBV7-9 to TRBJ1-2; 7 bases are a match to TRBD1. V lost 5 bases and J lost 3; bases outside the gene matches: 3. The CDR3 is 13 amino acids. Germline CDR1 is SEHNR and CDR2 is FQNEAQ (reference sequence). CDR3 in amino acids: CASSRDSHYGYTF. DNA for the CDR3: TGTGCCAGCAGCAGGGACAGCCACTATGGCTACACCTTC.

This clone has a single count. The chain carries TRBV5-1 and TRBJ1-2; 9 bases align to TRBD1. J lost 8 bases, V lost 4 bases, and 6 bases had no gene match. Germline-derived CDR1 and CDR2 are SGHRS and YFSETQ. The CDR3 runs 13 residues. This CDR3 reads CASSLGQGKGYTF. The CDR3 DNA reads TGCGCCAGCAGCCTAGGACAGGGGAAGGGCTACACCTTC.

This clone was counted a single time. The chain is built from TRBV18 and TRBJ1-4; unclear D gene. Trimming shortened V by 3 bases and J by 2 bases, and 13 bases separated the two germline ends. Germline V gene sequence: CDR1 KGHSH, CDR2 LQKENI. The CDR3 consists of 16 residues. In DNA, the CDR3 is TGTGCCAGCTCACCGGCTCGGGGAGGGACTAATGAAAAACTGTTTTTT. Its protein product is CASSPARGGTNEKLFF.

V and J are TRBV10-3 and TRBJ2-4; 10 bases map to TRBD2. V shed 0 bases and J 2 bases; nucleotides not matched to a gene: 13. The CDR3 extends over 20 amino acids. Per the germline V gene, CDR1 is ENHRY and CDR2 is SYGVKD. The CDR3 DNA is TGTGCCATCAGTGAGTCAAGTGGGCTAGCGGGAGAGAGTACCAAAAACATTCAGTACTTC. This encodes CAISESSGLAGESTKNIQYF.

This chain connects TRBV7-2 to TRBJ1-6; 7 bases are shared with TRBD1. This CDR3 spans 17 amino acids. Germline-derived CDR1 and CDR2 are SGHTA and FQGNSA. V lost 0 bases and J lost 1; bases outside the gene matches: 3. The CDR3 sequence is CASSLARGHSYNSPLHF. DNA for the CDR3: TGTGCCAGCAGCTTAGCGAGGGGGCATTCCTATAATTCACCCCTCCACTTT.

The chain couples TRBV4-1 to TRBJ1-1; D gene ambiguous. Germline V gene data show CDR1 as MGHRA and CDR2 as YSYEKL. The CDR3 extends over 14 amino acids. The V and J ends lost 4 bases and 11 bases respectively, with 20 bases between them. This chain's CDR3 is CASSLGQQVSVAFF. In DNA, the CDR3 is TGCGCCAGCAGCCTGGGCCAACAAGTTTCTGTGGCTTTCTTT.

The chain is built from TRBV28 and TRBJ2-3, with D possibly being TRBD2 (5 bases). Trimming shortened V by 7 bases and J by 0 bases, and 8 bases separated the two germline ends. The CDR3 runs 13 residues. CDR1 and CDR2 from the germline V gene are MDHEN and SYDVKM. The CDR3 nucleotides are TGTGCCAGCATGGAGGCAAGCACAGATACGCAGTATTTT. Its protein product is CASMEASTDTQYF.

The gene calls are TRBV6-1 and TRBJ1-6; D perhaps matches TRBD1 (5 bases). Germline CDR1 and CDR2: MNHNS and SASEGT. Trimming shortened V by 3 bases and J by 9 bases, and 12 bases separated the two germline ends. The CDR3 is made up of 14 amino acids. The CDR3 coding sequence is TGTGCCAGCAGTGAGACTGGGGCTAGTTCACCCCTCCACTTT. Translated, it gives CASSETGASSPLHF.

The chain has TRBV27 and TRBJ2-1; possible D gene TRBD1, 5 bases. In germline, CDR1 is MNHEY, CDR2 SMNVEV (reference sequence). V dropped 2 bases and J dropped 3 bases, with 14 bases sitting between them. This CDR3 has 16 residues. This chain's CDR3 is CASSLKGAPGYNEQFF. The CDR3 DNA reads TGTGCCAGCAGTTTAAAAGGGGCCCCAGGCTACAATGAGCAGTTCTTC.

V gene TRBV7-6 combines with J gene TRBJ2-1, with D perhaps TRBD2 (6 bases). CDR1 SGHVS and CDR2 FNYEAQ come from the germline V gene. V gave up 5 bases and J gave up 3 bases, with 20 bases separating them. The CDR3 consists of 17 residues. As DNA, the CDR3 is TGTGCCAGCAGCCCCCTAGGAGGAGGGAGGAACTACAATGAGCAGTTCTTC. Its translation: CASSPLGGGRNYNEQFF.

This clone appeared once. The rearrangement links TRBV3-1 (or the pseudogene TRBV3-2) to TRBJ1-2; no definite D call. The germline V and J ends were trimmed by 4 bases and 8 bases, with 11 bases remaining between them. The length of the CDR3 is 12 residues. Germline V CDR1 and CDR2: LGHDT, YNNKEL (reference sequence). CDR3 loop: CASSLAGGGYTF. In DNA, the CDR3 is TGTGCCAGCAGCCTGGCGGGAGGCGGCTACACCTTC.

V gene TRBV10-2 combines with J gene TRBJ2-7, with D hard to call. Trimming took off 3 bases at V and 2 bases at J, with 5 bases between the two ends. Per germline, CDR1 WSHSY and CDR2 SAAADI. The CDR3 has 12 amino acids. This chain's CDR3 is CASSDRTYEQYF. CDR3 coding DNA: TGCGCCAGCAGTGACCGTACCTACGAGCAGTACTTC.

The rearrangement uses TRBV13 and TRBJ1-5; TRBD1 matches 8 bases. Germline assignment: CDR1 PRHDT and CDR2 FYEKMQ (reference sequence). J lost 5 bases, V lost 0 bases, and 3 bases had no gene match. The CDR3 is made up of 15 amino acids. Written as DNA, the CDR3 is TGTGCCAGCAGCTTAGGCCAGGGGGCGGATCAGCCCCAGCATTTT. It translates to CASSLGQGADQPQHF.

A single count supports this clone. The chain is built from TRBV7-9 and TRBJ1-2; unclear D gene. CDR1 and CDR2 from the germline V gene are SEHNR and FQNEAQ (reference sequence). The CDR3 sequence is 12 residues long. Trimming shortened V by 1 base and J by 5 bases, and 5 bases separated the two germline ends. Here the CDR3 reads CASSLEQYGYTF. In nucleotides, the CDR3 is TGTGCCAGCAGCTTAGAACAGTATGGCTACACCTTC.

V gene TRBV11-1 combines with J gene TRBJ2-3, with 7 bases matching TRBD2. The V gene end was trimmed by 5 bases and the J gene end by 2 bases; junction bases not matched to a gene: 7. Germline V CDR1 and CDR2: SGHAT, FQDESV (reference sequence). This CDR3 comprises 15 residues. The CDR3 spells CASSPAGLYTDTQYF. CDR3 bases: TGTGCCAGCAGCCCAGCGGGACTTTACACAGATACGCAGTATTTT.

The chain couples TRBV5-6 to TRBJ2-4; weak D call: TRBD2 (5 bases). Trimming stripped 3 bases from V and 0 bases from J, with 13 bases between. The germline V gene has CDR1 SGHDT and CDR2 YYEEEE. The CDR3 loop spans 16 amino acids. This chain's CDR3 is CASSWLEASAKNIQYF. CDR3 DNA: TGTGCCAGCAGCTGGTTGGAGGCTTCAGCCAAAAACATTCAGTACTTC. The variable domain in full, completed from reference TRBV5-6 and TRBJ2-4, reads DAGVTQSPTHLIKTRGQQVTLRCSPKSGHDTVSWYQQALGQGPQFIFQYYEEEERQRGNFPDRFSGHQFPNYSSELNVNALLLGDSALYLCASSWLEASAKNIQYFGAGTRLSVL.

This clone was recorded once. The rearrangement joins TRBV7-9 to TRBJ1-2; a weak D match, TRBD1 (6 bases). CDR1 is SEHNR, CDR2 FQNEAQ, per germline (reference sequence). The CDR3 is 15 amino acids. V lost 1 base to trimming and J lost 4 bases, with 13 bases between them. The CDR3 reads CASSLEGGVSYGYTF. DNA for the CDR3: TGTGCCAGCAGCTTAGAAGGGGGGGTCTCCTATGGCTACACCTTC.

V and J are TRBV28 and TRBJ1-1; 7 nucleotides agree with TRBD1. The CDR3 spans 16 residues. From germline, CDR1 is MDHEN and CDR2 SYDVKM. V lost 4 bases, J lost 2 bases, and 10 bases stayed unmatched. The CDR3 DNA reads as TGTGCCAGCAGTTCCCCCTCGACAGGGTATAACACTGAAGCTTTCTTT. It codes for CASSSPSTGYNTEAFF.

The chain joins TRBV29-1 to TRBJ1-2, with a weak D call TRBD1 (6 bases). Germline values: CDR1 SQVTM, CDR2 ANQGSEA. CDR3 size: 12 residues. V gave up 8 bases and J gave up 5 bases, with 15 bases separating them. CDR3 in amino acids: CSSIRGDYGYTF. In nucleotides, the CDR3 is TGCAGCAGCATCAGGGGAGATTATGGCTACACCTTC.

This CDR3 is CASSRGQLAKNIQYF. CDR3 coding DNA: TGTGCCAGCTCACGCGGACAGTTAGCCAAAAACATTCAGTACTTC. V gene TRBV18 combines with J gene TRBJ2-4, with D maybe TRBD1 (6 bases). Germline V gene sequence: CDR1 KGHSH, CDR2 LQKENI. CDR3 size: 15 residues. V was cut by 4 bases and J by 0 bases, with 10 bases left in between.

CDR3 nucleotides: TGCGCCAGCAGCTTGGGTGTAGGGGGCCACGAGCAGTACTTC. Residues: CASSLGVGGHEQYF. The chain links TRBV5-1 to TRBJ2-7; 7 nucleotides line up with TRBD1. V dropped 0 bases and J dropped 5; count of bases not matched to a gene: 5. Germline values: CDR1 SGHRS, CDR2 YFSETQ. This CDR3 region has 14 residues.

This clone was picked up a small number of times. The J gene is TRBJ1-1, the V gene TRBV5-1; 7 bases fit TRBD1. The trim removed 4 bases at V and 1 base at J, leaving 1 base unmatched. The CDR3 is 13 residues long. Per the germline V gene, CDR1 is SGHRS and CDR2 is YFSETQ. This CDR3 reads CASSGQANTEAFF. The CDR3 nucleotides are TGCGCCAGCAGCGGACAGGCGAACACTGAAGCTTTCTTT. The whole variable domain, filled in from reference TRBV5-1 and TRBJ1-1, reads KAGVTQTPRYLIKTRGQQVTLSCSPISGHRSVSWYQQTPGQGLQFLFEYFSETQRNKGNFPGRFSGRQFSNSRSEMNVSTLELGDSALYLCASSGQANTEAFFGQGTRLTVV.

J is TRBJ1-5 and V is TRBV19; 7 nucleotides match TRBD1. V trimming: 5 bases; J trimming: 7 bases; junction bases outside the gene matches: 5. CDR1 is LNHDA and CDR2 is SQIVND in the germline V gene (reference sequence). CDR3 length: 13 amino acids. CDR3 coding DNA: TGTGCCAGTAGTTCGACAGGGAGACAGCCCCAGCATTTT. It specifies CASSSTGRQPQHF.

The chain is built from TRBV3-1 (or the pseudogene TRBV3-2) and TRBJ2-2; TRBD1 agrees at 9 bases. V was pared by 2 bases and J by 4 bases, with 8 bases of the junction left unmatched. Per germline, CDR1 LGHDT and CDR2 YNNKEL (reference sequence). This CDR3 contains 17 residues. The CDR3 spells CASSQLGQGRATGELFF. The DNA of the CDR3 is TGTGCCAGCAGCCAATTGGGACAGGGTCGAGCCACCGGGGAGCTGTTTTTT.

V usage is TRBV6-4 and J usage is TRBJ2-2; 10 bases map to TRBD2. Per germline, CDR1 MRHNA and CDR2 SNTAGT. The CDR3 covers 16 residues. V shed 2 bases and J 4 bases; nucleotides not matched to a gene: 4. The CDR3 reads CASSDQAGGLTGELFF. CDR3 DNA sequence: TGTGCCAGCAGTGACCAAGCGGGGGGGCTCACCGGGGAGCTGTTTTTT.